This T cell receptor (beta chain) was retrieved from a study of blood T cell repertoires in COVID-19. In the study overall: COVID-19 samples collected from the United States, Italy and Spain covered acute and convalescent phases. PBMCs, B-cell-depleted T cells, or T cells were the source of the cDNA or gDNA that made up the material.

The CDR3 is 11 residues long. The V gene end was trimmed by 2 bases and the J gene end by 12 bases; junction bases not matched to a gene: 2. Germline V gene sequence: CDR1 SGDLS, CDR2 YYNGEE. Using immunoSEQ multiplex PCR, the repertoire was profiled, and TCRdb retains in-frame clones only, with some absent. The table lists 250,000 to 350,000 clones, about 85% of them singletons, with 0.85% to 0.9% in the top ten. Enrollment of patients from Seattle took place during active infection, with longitudinal follow-up. The V gene is TRBV9, the J gene TRBJ1-2; the match to TRBD1 covers 9 bases. The source material was peripheral blood. The TCR sequence derives from a human donor with COVID-19, enrolled during active disease. The donor label of this sample is uncertain. The CDR3 spells CASSVTGGHTF. The CDR3 DNA reads as TGTGCCAGCAGCGTCACAGGGGGCCACACCTTC. The complete variable domain, with remaining parts taken from reference TRBV9 and TRBJ1-2, reads DSGVTQTPKHLITATGQRVTLRCSPRSGDLSVYWYQQSLDQGLQFLIQYYNGEERAKGNILERFSAQQFPDLHSELNLSSLELGDSALYFCASSVTGGHTFGSGTRLTVV.